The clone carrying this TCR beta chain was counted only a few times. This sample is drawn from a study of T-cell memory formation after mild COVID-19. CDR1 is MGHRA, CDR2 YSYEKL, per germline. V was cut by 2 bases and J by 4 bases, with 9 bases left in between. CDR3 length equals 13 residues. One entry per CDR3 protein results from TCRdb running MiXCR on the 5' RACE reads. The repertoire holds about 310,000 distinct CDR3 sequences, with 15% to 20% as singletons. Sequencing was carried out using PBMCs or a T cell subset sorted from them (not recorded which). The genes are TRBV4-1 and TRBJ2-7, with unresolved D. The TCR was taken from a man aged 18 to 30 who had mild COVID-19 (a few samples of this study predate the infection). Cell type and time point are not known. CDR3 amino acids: CASSQRQVYEQYV. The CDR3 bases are TGCGCCAGCAGCCAACGCCAGGTGTACGAGCAGTACGTC.